This passage covers 5 T cell receptor beta chains from one sample sequenced in a study of neoadjuvant anti-PD-1 for oral cavity cancer. Repertoires were generated with immunoSEQ multiplex PCR, while TCRdb's copy carries only in-frame clones and drops some. The data contain about 79,000 clones, about 86% of them singletons. Sequencing used PBMCs, obtained before nivolumab (anti-PD-1) treatment. The source of these receptors is a person between 40 and 79 years old with oral cavity squamous cell carcinoma.

The chain combines TRBV28 with TRBJ2-6; no clear D. Trimming removed 6 bases at V and 0 bases at J, with 12 bases between. This CDR3 contains 16 residues. Germline-derived CDR1 and CDR2 are MDHEN and SYDVKM. Here the CDR3 reads CASSKETLSGANVLTF. The CDR3 DNA is TGTGCCAGCAGCAAAGAGACACTCTCTGGGGCCAACGTCCTGACTTTC. Full variable domain (remainder filled in from reference TRBV28 and TRBJ2-6): DVKVTQSSRYLVKRTGEKVFLECVQDMDHENMFWYRQDPGLGLRLIYFSYDVKMKEKGDIPEGYSVSREKKERFSLILESASTNQTSMYLCASSKETLSGANVLTFGAGSRLTVL.

This clone occurred a few times. This chain links TRBV10-1 with TRBJ2-3, with 10 bases lining up with TRBD2. The CDR3 contains 14 residues. The germline gives CDR1 WNHNN, CDR2 SYGVQD (reference sequence). Germline trimming cut 9 bases from V and 2 bases from J; bases unmatched to any gene: 5. This CDR3 is CARKLAGLTDTQYF. Here the CDR3 DNA reads TGCGCCAGGAAACTAGCGGGACTCACAGATACGCAGTATTTT.

The V call is TRBV15, the J call TRBJ2-2; 8 bases map to TRBD1. The V gene's germline CDR1 is LNHNV and CDR2 YYDKDF (reference sequence). V lost 0 bases and J lost 5; bases outside the gene matches: 5. The CDR3 is 16 amino acids. The CDR3 here is CATSRDLQGETGELFF. CDR3 bases: TGTGCCACCAGCAGAGATTTACAGGGGGAAACCGGGGAGCTGTTTTTT.

This rearrangement joins TRBV27 to TRBJ2-7; 10 bases are shared with TRBD2. The germline CDR1 and CDR2 sequences are MNHEY and SMNVEV (reference sequence). The V and J ends lost 6 bases and 5 bases, in that order; junction bases with no gene match: 10. The CDR3 covers 15 residues. CDR3 sequence: CASRQLAGDLHEQYF. The CDR3 region has the DNA TGTGCCAGCAGACAGCTAGCGGGAGATCTCCACGAGCAGTACTTC.

The chain combines TRBV29-1 with TRBJ2-7, with 8 bases that match TRBD1. This CDR3 has 13 residues. The V gene's germline CDR1 is SQVTM and CDR2 ANQGSEA. V was pared by 8 bases and J by 3 bases, with 9 bases of the junction left unmatched. Here the CDR3 DNA reads TGCAGCATAGGACAGGGCCGGAGCTACGAGCAGTACTTC. Protein: CSIGQGRSYEQYF.